Below are 8 T cell receptor beta chains sequenced from a single sample in a study of T cells in Graves' hyperthyroidism and ophthalmopathy. Researchers took RNA transcripts and amplified the TCR beta CDR3 regions from them. Researchers ran a first-round RT-PCR on the TCR CDR3 using the HTBI primer set. TCRdb analysed the multiplex PCR reads with MiXCR anew, one entry per CDR3 protein. Altogether 700,000 to 950,000 distinct CDR3 sequences are present, around 40% being singletons, with the ten largest covering about a third. Sequenced sample: blood. The receptors derive from a woman between 40 and 50 years old with Graves' hyperthyroidism.

This clonotype was found many times. J is TRBJ1-5 and V is TRBV15; D gene uncertain. This CDR3 has 16 residues. The germline V gene has CDR1 LNHNV and CDR2 YYDKDF (reference sequence). V was trimmed by 3 bases and J by 4 bases, leaving 16 bases between them. The CDR3: CATSSGPPAPNQPQHF. CDR3 DNA: TGTGCCACCAGCAGCGGCCCACCAGCCCCTAATCAGCCCCAGCATTTT.

The chain employs TRBV19 and TRBJ2-2; D uncertain. Trimming left V 0 bases short and J 5 bases short, with 4 bases between. The CDR3 sequence is 13 residues long. CDR1 and CDR2 (germline): LNHDA, SQIVND (reference sequence). The CDR3 is CASSIDKTGELFF. CDR3 DNA sequence: TGTGCCAGTAGTATAGACAAGACCGGGGAGCTGTTTTTT.

The chain is built from TRBV5-1 and TRBJ1-1, with 7 nucleotides matching TRBD1. The CDR3 spans 15 residues. Germline CDR1 SGHRS, CDR2 YFSETQ. J gave up 0 bases and V 7 bases, and 9 bases lay outside the gene matches. This chain's CDR3 is CASSAGGTLNTEAFF. The CDR3 region has the DNA TGCGCCAGCTCTGCAGGGGGTACCTTGAACACTGAAGCTTTCTTT.

About this clonotype itself: A much more abundant neighbour one base away suggests this may be a read error. As the CDR3 is not closed by the conserved phenylalanine or tryptophan, this likely results from a read error. V is TRBV7-2 and J is TRBJ1-1; TRBD1 matches at 7 bases. Germline CDR1 SGHTA, CDR2 FQGNSA. This CDR3 contains 13 residues. V shed 8 bases and J 1 base; nucleotides not matched to a gene: 4. This CDR3 is CASRTGRNTEAFL. The CDR3 DNA is TGTGCCAGCCGGACAGGACGGAACACTGAAGCTTTCTTA.

This clonotype was seen more than once but under ten times. This chain connects TRBV7-9 to TRBJ2-5; D is ambiguous. The DNA end favors TRBJ2-1, so the J call may be wrong. Per the germline V gene, CDR1 is SEHNR and CDR2 is FQNEAQ (reference sequence). This CDR3 has 14 amino acids. The CDR3 sequence: CASSAGWVLGEQFF. The DNA for the CDR3 is TGTGCCAGCAGCGCCGGGTGGGTCCTCGGTGAGCAGTTCTTC.

This clonotype was picked up a small number of times. This chain uses TRBV6-1 with TRBJ1-2, with TRBD1 matching 8 bases. Losses at the gene ends were 5 bases for V and 3 bases for J; bases not matched to a gene: 11. From germline, CDR1 is MNHNS and CDR2 SASEGT. This CDR3 is built from 16 residues. The CDR3 DNA sequence: TGTGCCAGCAGTTTCCCAGAGGGACAGGACTACTATGGCTACACCTTC. Residues: CASSFPEGQDYYGYTF.

To note about this clonotype: Given a much more abundant clone one base away, this may be a read error. This chain links TRBV2 with TRBJ1-1; 11 bases align to TRBD1. The CDR3 covers 14 residues. CDR1 is SNHLY and CDR2 is FYNNEI in the germline V gene. The CDR3 sequence: CAGSGQGADTEAFF. In nucleotides, the CDR3 is TGTGCCGGCAGTGGACAGGGGGCCGACACTGAAGCTTTCTTT.

This clonotype appeared many times. The chain recombines TRBV20-1 with TRBJ2-5; D not resolved. V lost 3 bases to trimming and J lost 1 base, with 9 bases between them. The CDR3 totals 13 residues. Germline V CDR1 and CDR2: DFQATT, SNEGSKA (reference sequence). The chain's CDR3 is CSASRVVQETQYF. CDR3 DNA sequence: TGCAGTGCTAGTAGGGTAGTCCAAGAGACCCAGTACTTC.